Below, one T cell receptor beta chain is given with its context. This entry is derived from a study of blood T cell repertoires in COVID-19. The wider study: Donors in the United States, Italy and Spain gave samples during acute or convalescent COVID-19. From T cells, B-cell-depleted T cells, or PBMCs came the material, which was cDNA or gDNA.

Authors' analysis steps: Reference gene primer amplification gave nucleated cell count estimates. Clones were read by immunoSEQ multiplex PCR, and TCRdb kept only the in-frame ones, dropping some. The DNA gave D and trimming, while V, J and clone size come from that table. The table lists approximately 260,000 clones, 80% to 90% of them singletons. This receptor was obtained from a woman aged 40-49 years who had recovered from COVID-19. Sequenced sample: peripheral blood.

The CDR3 bases are TGTGCCAGCAGTTACTCACAGAATACCTACGAGCAGTACTTC. Encoded protein: CASSYSQNTYEQYF. This sequence joins TRBV6-6 and TRBJ2-7, with no clear D. The CDR3 has 14 amino acids. CDR1 is MNHNY and CDR2 is SVGAGI in the germline V gene (reference sequence). The ends were cut back, 0 bases at V and 2 bases at J, with 8 bases in the middle.